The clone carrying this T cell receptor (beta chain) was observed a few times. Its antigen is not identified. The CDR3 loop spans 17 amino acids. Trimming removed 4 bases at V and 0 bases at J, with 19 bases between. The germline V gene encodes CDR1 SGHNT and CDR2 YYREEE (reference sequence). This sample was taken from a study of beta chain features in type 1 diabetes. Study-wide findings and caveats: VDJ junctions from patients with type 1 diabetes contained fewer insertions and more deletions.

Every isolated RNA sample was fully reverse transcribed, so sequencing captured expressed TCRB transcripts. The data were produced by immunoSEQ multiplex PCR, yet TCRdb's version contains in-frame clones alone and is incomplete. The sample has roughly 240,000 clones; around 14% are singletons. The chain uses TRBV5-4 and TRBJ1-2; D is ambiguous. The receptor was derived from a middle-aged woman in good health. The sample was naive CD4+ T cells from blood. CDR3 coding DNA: TGTGCCAGCAGCCTCCCGGGTCGTTCGGGGACTAACTATGGCTACACCTTC. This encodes CASSLPGRSGTNYGYTF.